This T cell receptor (beta chain) is drawn from a study of radiotherapy plus CTLA-4 blockade in lung cancer. As for the study in general: Among patients, approximately 17% showed objective responses, and approximately 30% had disease control.

Treatment of patients with chemo-refractory metastatic non-small-cell lung cancer consisted of focal radiation plus CTLA-4 blockade with ipilimumab. V lost 5 bases, J lost 2 bases, and 19 bases lay in between. Germline values: CDR1 SGHTA, CDR2 FQGNSA. There are 16 residues in the CDR3. Produced via immunoSEQ multiplex PCR; TCRdb's table is partial and in-frame only. The sample has 95,000 to 150,000 clones, about 90% seen once; the top ten hold more than 6.5%. The sample in question was peripheral blood, obtained from a patient treated with radiotherapy plus ipilimumab. The sequence derives from a human donor with non-small cell lung cancer that progressed on radiotherapy plus ipilimumab. The V and J genes are TRBV7-2 and TRBJ2-7; D is perhaps TRBD2 (6 bases). In DNA, the CDR3 is TGTGCCAGCAGCCCAAGGGACTCCCGGTGGGCCTACGAGCAGTACTTC. Translation: CASSPRDSRWAYEQYF. Full variable domain (rest looked up from reference TRBV7-2 and TRBJ2-7): GAGVSQSPSNKVTEKGKDVELRCDPISGHTALYWYRQSLGQGLEFLIYFQGNSAPDKSGLPSDRFSAERTGGSVSTLTIQRTQQEDSAVYLCASSPRDSRWAYEQYFGPGTRLTVT.